The 18 T cell receptor beta chains reported below all come from one sample, sequenced in a study of shared clonotypes between healthy human individuals. Clones were sequenced by immunoSEQ multiplex PCR, and TCRdb holds only the in-frame ones, with some missing. Of roughly 300,000 clones listed, 87% are singletons. Sample: memory CD8+ T cells sorted from blood. Indicated subset: CD45RO+ cells pooled with CCR7-negative TemRA cells. These receptor sequences come from a man aged 18 to 30 in good health.

This clone was observed a few times. The rearrangement joins TRBV27 to TRBJ2-5; D is possibly TRBD1 (5 bases). The CDR3 is 16 amino acids. Trimming removed 2 bases at V and 0 bases at J, with 13 bases between. CDR1 MNHEY and CDR2 SMNVEV come from the germline V gene (reference sequence). DNA of the CDR3: TGTGCCAGCAGTTTAGGGGCAGGTGAAAACCAAGAGACCCAGTACTTC. Its protein product is CASSLGAGENQETQYF.

A note on this clone: This same CDR3 is encoded by further DNA sequences in the sample. The chain has TRBV25-1 and TRBJ1-1; D possibly corresponds to TRBD1 (5 bases). The CDR3 loop spans 13 amino acids. Germline V gene lookup returns CDR1 MGHDK and CDR2 SYGVNS. Trimming took off 2 bases at V and 3 bases at J, with 7 bases between the two ends. CDR3 sequence (DNA): TGTGCCAGCAGTGAACAGGGCTACACTGAAGCTTTCTTT. Encoded protein: CASSEQGYTEAFF.

The V call is TRBV29-1, the J call TRBJ2-3; 10 nucleotides line up with TRBD2. V lost 7 bases to trimming and J lost 5 bases; unmatched junction nucleotides: 12. Per the germline V gene, CDR1 is SQVTM and CDR2 is ANQGSEA. The CDR3 loop spans 15 amino acids. CDR3 in DNA: TGCAGCGCTTGGTCGGGAGCGGGGGGGAGAGATACGCAGTATTTT. Translation gives CSAWSGAGGRDTQYF.

This clone has a single count. The genes are TRBV6-1 and TRBJ1-6; D not resolved. Trimming took off 8 bases at V and 5 bases at J, with 16 bases between the two ends. From germline, CDR1 is MNHNS and CDR2 SASEGT. The CDR3 length is 15 residues. The CDR3 protein is CASSWEGGNNSPLHF. Here the CDR3 DNA reads TGTGCCAGCTCATGGGAGGGAGGGAATAATTCACCCCTCCACTTT.

The chain is built from TRBV2 and TRBJ1-2; D ambiguous. Looked up from germline, CDR1 is SNHLY and CDR2 is FYNNEI. CDR3 size: 11 residues. Trimming removed 5 bases from V and 7 bases from J, with 8 bases in between. The chain's CDR3 is CASSPGSGYTF. CDR3 nucleotide sequence: TGTGCCAGCAGTCCCGGGAGTGGCTACACCTTC.

The CDR3 loop reads CASSLGQGGYPYEQYF. The CDR3 DNA follows: TGTGCCAGCAGCTTGGGGCAGGGGGGTTACCCCTACGAGCAGTACTTC. This chain links TRBV5-6 with TRBJ2-7, with a weak D call TRBD1 (7 bases). This CDR3 spans 16 amino acids. From germline, CDR1 is SGHDT and CDR2 YYEEEE. Trimming stripped 0 bases from V and 2 bases from J, with 15 bases between.

The genes are TRBV9 and TRBJ2-3, with 12 bases fitting TRBD2. The CDR3 extends over 17 amino acids. Trimming at V came to 0 bases and at J to 2 bases, leaving 4 bases not matched to a gene. Germline lookup yields CDR1 SGDLS and CDR2 YYNGEE. CDR3 region: CASSVGTSGTITDTQYF. DNA of the CDR3: TGTGCCAGCAGCGTAGGGACTAGCGGGACTATCACAGATACGCAGTATTTT.

The chain is built from TRBV6-1 and TRBJ2-1; TRBD2 matches at 10 bases. CDR1 is MNHNS and CDR2 is SASEGT in the germline V gene. The CDR3 is 16 residues long. J lost 6 bases, V lost 3 bases, and 8 bases had no gene match. The CDR3: CASSDIGLAGVNEQFF. CDR3 nucleotides: TGTGCCAGCAGTGACATCGGTCTAGCGGGAGTCAATGAGCAGTTCTTC.

V and J are TRBV19 and TRBJ2-7, with a weak D call TRBD2 (6 bases). V lost 4 bases, J lost 3 bases, and 10 bases lay in between. The CDR3 covers 13 residues. Germline CDR1 is LNHDA and CDR2 is SQIVND (reference sequence). Written as DNA, the CDR3 is TGTGCCAGTAGTACCCGACTAGGCTACGAGCAGTACTTC. This sequence encodes CASSTRLGYEQYF. Full variable domain (outside the CDR3, taken from reference TRBV19 and TRBJ2-7): DGGITQSPKYLFRKEGQNVTLSCEQNLNHDAMYWYRQDPGQGLRLIYYSQIVNDFQKGDIAEGYSVSREKKESFPLTVTSAQKNPTAFYLCASSTRLGYEQYFGPGTRLTVT.

This clone has just one count. V usage is TRBV28 and J usage is TRBJ2-7, with D unresolved. The germline V gene encodes CDR1 MDHEN and CDR2 SYDVKM. The CDR3 is 16 amino acids. The V gene lost 2 bases and the J gene lost 1 base, with 15 bases spanning the gap. DNA for the CDR3: TGTGCCAGCAGTTTAATAGAGACGGTAAATTCCTACGAGCAGTACTTC. Its protein is CASSLIETVNSYEQYF. Based on the CDR3 plus reference TRBV28 and TRBJ2-7, the full variable domain is DVKVTQSSRYLVKRTGEKVFLECVQDMDHENMFWYRQDPGLGLRLIYFSYDVKMKEKGDIPEGYSVSREKKERFSLILESASTNQTSMYLCASSLIETVNSYEQYFGPGTRLTVT.

The chain has TRBV4-3 and TRBJ2-7; TRBD1 aligns across 11 bases. J gave up 5 bases and V 4 bases, and 1 base lay outside the gene matches. The CDR3 is made up of 13 amino acids. Germline V CDR1 and CDR2: LGHNA, YSLEER. CDR3 sequence reads: CASSRTGGDEQYF. CDR3 in DNA: TGCGCCAGCAGCCGGACAGGGGGCGACGAGCAGTACTTC.

This chain uses TRBV9 with TRBJ2-1, with 7 bases lining up with TRBD2. This CDR3 spans 16 amino acids. Germline loops: CDR1 SGDLS, CDR2 YYNGEE. V lost 0 bases to trimming and J lost 0 bases; unmatched junction nucleotides: 3. In nucleotides, the CDR3 is TGTGCCAGCAGCGTAGCAGCGGGAAGCTCCTACAATGAGCAGTTCTTC. Translated: CASSVAAGSSYNEQFF.

V gene TRBV9 combines with J gene TRBJ1-4; D not certain. There are 14 residues in the CDR3. Germline CDR1 reads SGDLS; CDR2 reads YYNGEE. With 0 bases removed from V and 6 bases from J, the gap between germline ends came to 9 bases. The CDR3 DNA is TGTGCCAGCAGCGTAGGGGCGGACTATGAAAAACTGTTTTTT. This codes for CASSVGADYEKLFF.

This clone was counted a single time. V and J are TRBV6-5 and TRBJ2-7; D might be TRBD2 (5 bases). V was cut by 2 bases and J by 6 bases, with 14 bases left in between. Germline V gene data show CDR1 as MNHEY and CDR2 as SVGAGI. This CDR3 has 14 residues. This CDR3 is CASSYEEGGPEQYF. The DNA of the CDR3 is TGTGCCAGCAGTTACGAAGAGGGTGGGCCCGAGCAGTACTTC.

CDR3 bases: TGCGCCAGCAGCCCTATAAGGGACGGCACAACTAATGAAAAACTGTTTTTT. Translating gives CASSPIRDGTTNEKLFF. V and J are TRBV4-3 and TRBJ1-4; a possible D gene is TRBD1 (5 bases). Trimming shortened V by 4 bases and J by 0 bases, and 15 bases separated the two germline ends. Germline V gene data show CDR1 as LGHNA and CDR2 as YSLEER. The CDR3 contains 17 residues.

The chain is built from TRBV7-9 and TRBJ2-7, with 7 nucleotides matching TRBD2. Germline CDR1 reads SEHNR; CDR2 reads FQNEAQ (reference sequence). The CDR3 totals 13 residues. Trimming took 1 base from V and 6 from J; bases not matched to a gene: 3. Here the CDR3 DNA reads TGTGCCAGCAGCTTAGTGACTAGCACCGAGCAGTACTTC. This codes for CASSLVTSTEQYF.

The rearrangement joins TRBV25-1 to TRBJ2-1, with D unclear. Trimming removed 1 base at V and 8 bases at J, with 12 bases between. The germline CDR1 and CDR2 sequences are MGHDK and SYGVNS. This CDR3 is 14 amino acids long. CDR3 coding DNA: TGTGCCAGCAGTGAATTAGTCAGTACGGATGAGCAGTTCTTC. Encoded protein: CASSELVSTDEQFF.

V is TRBV28 and J is TRBJ2-7, with 8 bases identical to TRBD1. Germline V lookup: CDR1 MDHEN, CDR2 SYDVKM. The CDR3 has 15 residues. Unmatched junction bases numbered 7, after V lost 3 bases and J lost 3 bases. This CDR3 reads CASSLLDRAFYEQYF. Written as DNA, the CDR3 is TGTGCCAGCAGTTTGCTGGACAGGGCGTTCTACGAGCAGTACTTC.